Each of the 12 T cell receptor beta chains below was sequenced from the same sample in a study of T-cell memory formation after mild COVID-19 (dated by TCRdb to the early 2020s). Receptors were amplified or captured by 5' RACE. Sequencing took place on an Illumina NovaSeq 6000. Clones were called with MiXCR by TCRdb after fastp trimmed the public reads at Q25, and only in-frame beta chains were retained. Each CDR3 protein gets just one entry, which takes the most common genes and DNA from the rows behind it. In this sample the table shows 250,000 to 350,000 distinct CDR3 sequences, about a sixth of which occur a single time. In total, the top ten clones hold roughly 24% of the sample. Sequences were obtained from PBMCs or a T cell subset sorted from them (not recorded which). These receptors were obtained from a man aged 18 to 30 who had mild COVID-19 (a few samples of this study predate the infection). The sample titles of this study are shuffled in the database, so cell type and time point are left out; the donor was told from shared clones.

This clonotype was counted only a few times. The chain employs TRBV29-1 and TRBJ2-7; either TRBD1 or TRBD2 may supply D (6 bases each). Germline CDR1 is SQVTM and CDR2 is ANQGSEA. CDR3 length: 12 amino acids. V shed 7 bases and J shed 7 bases, with 17 bases lying between them. The CDR3: CSAGRGRKEQYF. Written as DNA, the CDR3 is TGCAGCGCCGGACGGGGGCGAAAGGAGCAGTACTTC.

This clonotype was detected a few times. The chain combines TRBV20-1 with TRBJ2-1, with D uncertain. Germline V gene data show CDR1 as DFQATT and CDR2 as SNEGSKA (reference sequence). The CDR3 consists of 12 residues. The germline V and J ends were trimmed by 5 bases and 6 bases, with 11 bases remaining between them. This CDR3 reads CSALILGNEQFF. CDR3 coding DNA: TGCAGTGCTTTGATCTTGGGCAATGAGCAGTTCTTC.

The chain is built from TRBV5-1 and TRBJ1-1, with D maybe TRBD1 (6 bases). Germline V gene sequence: CDR1 SGHRS, CDR2 YFSETQ. V was clipped by 5 bases and J by 1 base, with 9 bases between them. This CDR3 contains 13 residues. The CDR3 loop is CASRGGENTEAFF. The CDR3 bases are TGCGCCAGCAGAGGGGGAGAGAACACTGAAGCTTTCTTT. Full variable domain (outside the CDR3, taken from reference TRBV5-1 and TRBJ1-1): KAGVTQTPRYLIKTRGQQVTLSCSPISGHRSVSWYQQTPGQGLQFLFEYFSETQRNKGNFPGRFSGRQFSNSRSEMNVSTLELGDSALYLCASRGGENTEAFFGQGTRLTVV.

This clonotype was seen a handful of times. V gene TRBV6-6 combines with J gene TRBJ1-4, with no clear D. The germline V gene has CDR1 MNHNY and CDR2 SVGAGI (reference sequence). The CDR3 extends over 10 amino acids. The V end was cut by 2 bases, the J end by 8 bases, with 0 bases between. CDR3 nucleotide sequence: TGTGCCAGCAGTTACGAAAAACTGTTTTTT. Protein: CASSYEKLFF.

This clonotype was recorded a few times. The gene calls are TRBV6-5 and TRBJ2-5; the D is unclear. This CDR3 spans 13 amino acids. The germline V and J ends were trimmed by 3 bases and 1 base, with 6 bases remaining between them. The germline CDR1 and CDR2 sequences are MNHEY and SVGAGI. CDR3 nucleotides: TGTGCCAGCAGTTATCGGAGCCAAGAGACCCAGTACTTC. Encoded protein: CASSYRSQETQYF.

V gene TRBV7-3 combines with J gene TRBJ2-1; tentatively, D is TRBD1 (6 bases). The CDR3 covers 15 residues. The germline CDR1 and CDR2 sequences are SGHTA and FQGTGA. Trimming shortened V by 5 bases and J by 0 bases, and 11 bases separated the two germline ends. The CDR3 DNA reads as TGTGCCAGCAGCCGAGACAGGAGCTCCTACAATGAGCAGTTCTTC. This sequence encodes CASSRDRSSYNEQFF.

This clonotype was seen more than once but under ten times. V is TRBV25-1 and J is TRBJ2-4, with D perhaps TRBD2 (5 bases). The V and J ends lost 6 bases and 3 bases respectively, with 18 bases between them. This CDR3 has 16 residues. The germline V gene has CDR1 MGHDK and CDR2 SYGVNS. In DNA form, the CDR3 reads TGTGCCAGCAGCCATAGGTGGGAGATGGGCAAAAACATTCAGTACTTC. Amino acids: CASSHRWEMGKNIQYF.

This clonotype was recorded a few times. The J gene is TRBJ2-5, the V gene TRBV5-1, with a tentative D call TRBD1 (5 bases). Trimming left V 4 bases short and J 2 bases short, with 18 bases between. Germline V gene data show CDR1 as SGHRS and CDR2 as YFSETQ. This CDR3 region has 16 residues. As DNA, the CDR3 is TGCGCCAGCAGCCTCACGCCAGGGCCCCTTCAAGAGACCCAGTACTTC. Its translation: CASSLTPGPLQETQYF.

V is TRBV6-5 and J is TRBJ2-7, with D perhaps matching TRBD1 (6 bases). V shed 6 bases and J shed 0 bases, with 12 bases lying between them. The CDR3 contains 14 residues. The germline V gene has CDR1 MNHEY and CDR2 SVGAGI. The CDR3 here is CASSRTADSYEQYF. The CDR3 DNA is TGTGCCAGCAGCAGGACAGCCGACTCCTACGAGCAGTACTTC.

This chain joins TRBV6-5 and TRBJ1-2; no clear D gene. V lost 6 bases to trimming and J lost 0 bases, with 11 bases between them. The CDR3 contains 14 residues. The germline CDR1 and CDR2 sequences are MNHEY and SVGAGI. The CDR3 sequence is CASRPAGPNYGYTF. CDR3 DNA sequence: TGTGCCAGCAGGCCCGCGGGTCCTAACTATGGCTACACCTTC.

This clonotype was observed a handful of times. The J gene is TRBJ2-5, the V gene TRBV9; D call uncertain. This CDR3 spans 13 amino acids. Germline V gene data show CDR1 as SGDLS and CDR2 as YYNGEE. The ends were cut back, 0 bases at V and 5 bases at J, with 8 bases in the middle. The CDR3 nucleotides read TGTGCCAGCAGCGTAGGGATGGGGGAGACCCAGTACTTC. Protein sequence: CASSVGMGETQYF.

This clonotype was seen a handful of times. One junction end disagrees with the germline gene, perhaps due to a read error. The rearrangement links TRBV7-7 to TRBJ2-1, with a possible D match to TRBD2 (6 bases). In germline, CDR1 is SSHAT, CDR2 FNYEAQ (reference sequence). The CDR3 consists of 13 residues. The CDR3 sequence is CASSHTRGRMQFF. CDR3 in DNA: TGTGCTAGCAGCCATACGCGGGGTAGGATGCAGTTCTTC.